The 15 T cell receptor beta chains below were found in one sample sequenced in a study of T cells after yellow fever vaccination. TCRdb reprocessed the 5' RACE reads via MiXCR and lists one record per CDR3 protein. The sample has around 16,000 distinct CDR3 sequences; roughly 3.7% are singletons. Sequences were derived from PBMCs, either bulk or a sorted T-cell subset (CD4+, CD8+, memory, or dextramer-sorted; not recorded which), sampled 15 days after the yellow fever booster vaccination. All receptors derive from a man aged 30 to 39 who received the YFV17D yellow fever vaccine.

This clonotype was detected ten times or more. The chain has TRBV12-3 or TRBV12-4 and TRBJ2-7; maybe TRBD2 (5 bases). The length of the CDR3 is 12 residues. Deletions cut 6 bases from V and 7 bases from J, with 13 bases between. The CDR3 DNA is TGTGCCAGCAGCAGTCCCCCGGGGGAGCAGTACTTC. Amino acid sequence: CASSSPPGEQYF.

This clonotype came up many times. V gene TRBV4-2 combines with J gene TRBJ2-1; D not certain. This CDR3 region has 15 residues. V lost 1 base and J lost 4, with 11 bases in between. From germline, CDR1 is LGHNA and CDR2 YNFKEQ. The CDR3, as DNA: TGTGCCAGCAGCCAAGCTGCGTCCGCGTACAATGAGCAGTTCTTC. Translation: CASSQAASAYNEQFF.

This clonotype is judged medium-sized. V usage is TRBV2 and J usage is TRBJ1-2; D remains ambiguous. V shed 7 bases and J shed 10 bases, with 13 bases lying between them. Germline CDR1 reads SNHLY; CDR2 reads FYNNEI. CDR3 length equals 11 residues. DNA of the CDR3: TGTGCCAGCACGTGGGAATTGGTCTACACCTTC. Its translation: CASTWELVYTF.

This clonotype has a count of ten or more. The chain combines TRBV29-1 with TRBJ2-1; the match to TRBD2 covers 8 bases. The CDR3 loop spans 13 amino acids. The ends lost 4 bases at V and 6 bases at J; junction bases unmatched: 5. Germline CDR1 SQVTM, CDR2 ANQGSEA. CDR3 region: CSVVGRASNEQFF. Here the CDR3 DNA reads TGCAGCGTTGTCGGGAGGGCCTCCAATGAGCAGTTCTTC.

This clonotype appeared many times. V and J are TRBV25-1 and TRBJ2-7, with TRBD2 as a possible D gene (5 bases). There are 14 residues in the CDR3. Deletions cut 3 bases from V and 2 bases from J, with 11 bases between. CDR1 MGHDK and CDR2 SYGVNS come from the germline V gene. CDR3 DNA: TGTGCCAGCAGTGAGTGGGAGAGTCCCTACGAGCAGTACTTC. It encodes CASSEWESPYEQYF.

A note on this clonotype: Possible read error: a much larger clone is one base away. The chain joins TRBV18 to TRBJ2-7; D uncertain. Trimming cost V 2 bases and J 3 bases, with 11 bases left between them. The CDR3 extends over 14 amino acids. CDR1 and CDR2 (germline): KGHSH, LQKENI. DNA of the CDR3: TGTGCCAGCTCACCAAAACGGGCAAACTACGAGCAGTACTTC. Translating it yields CASSPKRANYEQYF.

There are many counts of this clonotype. The V gene is TRBV7-9, the J gene TRBJ2-3; 10 positions agree with TRBD1. CDR3 size: 16 residues. V trimming: 4 bases; J trimming: 5 bases; junction bases outside the gene matches: 9. The germline gives CDR1 SEHNR, CDR2 FQNEAQ (reference sequence). The chain's CDR3 is CASSSMGQGQEDTQYF. DNA for the CDR3: TGTGCCAGCAGCTCCATGGGACAGGGGCAAGAAGATACGCAGTATTTT.

This clonotype showed up many times. V gene TRBV20-1 combines with J gene TRBJ2-1; TRBD2 agrees at 13 bases. V shed 6 bases and J 15 bases; nucleotides not matched to a gene: 14. The CDR3 consists of 14 residues. Germline values: CDR1 DFQATT, CDR2 SNEGSKA (reference sequence). This CDR3 reads CSASTSGRAQGLFF. The DNA for the CDR3 is TGCAGTGCAAGTACTAGCGGGAGGGCCCAAGGGTTGTTCTTC.

This clonotype was found many times. This chain links TRBV15 with TRBJ1-1; D is possibly TRBD1 (6 bases). The CDR3 runs to 15 residues. Trimming took 3 bases from V and 6 from J, leaving 17 bases between them. Germline-derived CDR1 and CDR2 are LNHNV and YYDKDF (reference sequence). In nucleotides, the CDR3 is TGTGCCACCAGCAGCCAGGGGTCAGGGATCGCTGAAGCTTTCTTT. Protein sequence: CATSSQGSGIAEAFF.

There are many counts of this clonotype. The chain is built from TRBV6-5 and TRBJ2-2; 9 nucleotides agree with TRBD1. This CDR3 region has 15 residues. Germline V CDR1 and CDR2: MNHEY, SVGAGI. After removal of 7 bases from V and 6 bases from J, the junction contained 9 bases not matched to a gene. The chain's CDR3 is CASTPRDRDAGELFF. The CDR3 nucleotides read TGTGCCAGCACCCCCCGGGACAGGGATGCCGGGGAGCTGTTTTTT.

This clonotype was recorded at least ten times. This rearrangement joins TRBV29-1 to TRBJ1-2, with D hard to call. The CDR3 is made up of 12 amino acids. V was trimmed by 0 bases and J by 10 bases, leaving 12 bases between them. From germline, CDR1 is SQVTM and CDR2 ANQGSEA. CDR3: CSVEDLTLIYTF. For the CDR3, the DNA is TGCAGCGTTGAAGATCTCACGTTAATCTACACCTTC.

This clonotype was seen many times. The genes are TRBV10-3 and TRBJ2-3; tentative D call: TRBD2 (6 bases). Germline values: CDR1 ENHRY, CDR2 SYGVKD. The CDR3 covers 13 residues. V was shortened by 0 bases and J by 8 bases, with 9 bases between the two germline ends. This CDR3 reads CAISESGRGTQYF. The CDR3 coding sequence is TGTGCCATCAGTGAGTCTGGGCGGGGTACGCAGTATTTT.

This clonotype has a count of ten or more. The chain joins TRBV7-8 to TRBJ2-1, with D tentatively TRBD2 (5 bases). CDR3 length: 15 residues. The germline V and J ends were trimmed by 1 base and 3 bases, with 10 bases remaining between them. Germline V lookup: CDR1 SGHVS, CDR2 FQNEAQ. DNA of the CDR3: TGTGCCAGCAGCTTAGAAGGAGGATTCTACAATGAGCAGTTCTTC. Translating gives CASSLEGGFYNEQFF.

Many counts were recorded for this clonotype. This rearrangement joins TRBV12-3 or TRBV12-4 to TRBJ2-3, with 11 positions matching TRBD2. The trim removed 5 bases at V and 4 bases at J, leaving 5 bases unmatched. The CDR3 loop spans 15 amino acids. CDR3 sequence (DNA): TGTGCCAGCAGTCCCACTAGCGGGAGCGCAGATACGCAGTATTTT. As protein: CASSPTSGSADTQYF.

Sample share makes this clonotype medium-sized. The V gene is TRBV29-1, the J gene TRBJ2-5; D remains unclear. The CDR3 runs 14 residues. Trimming cost V 3 bases and J 5 bases, with 16 bases left between them. Germline CDR1 is SQVTM and CDR2 is ANQGSEA. CDR3 sequence reads: CSVDPRKAQETQYF. Written as DNA, the CDR3 is TGCAGCGTTGACCCCCGGAAAGCCCAGGAGACCCAGTACTTC.